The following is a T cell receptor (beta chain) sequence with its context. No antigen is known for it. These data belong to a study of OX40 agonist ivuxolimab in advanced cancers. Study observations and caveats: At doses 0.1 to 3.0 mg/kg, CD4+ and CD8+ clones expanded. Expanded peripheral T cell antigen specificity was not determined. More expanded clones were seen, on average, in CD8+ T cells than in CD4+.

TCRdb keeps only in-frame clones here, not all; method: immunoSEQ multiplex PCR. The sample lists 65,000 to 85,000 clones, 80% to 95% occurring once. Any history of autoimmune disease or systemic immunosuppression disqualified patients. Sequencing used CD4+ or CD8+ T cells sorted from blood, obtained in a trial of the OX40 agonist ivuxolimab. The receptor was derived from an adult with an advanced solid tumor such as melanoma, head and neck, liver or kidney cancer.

The CDR3 spells CASSHGGPPGYTF. Written as DNA, the CDR3 is TGTGCCAGCAGTCATGGGGGGCCCCCGGGCTACACCTTC. The V and J genes are TRBV27 and TRBJ1-2; D possibly corresponds to TRBD1 (6 bases). V shed 5 bases and J shed 8 bases, with 15 bases lying between them. From germline, CDR1 is MNHEY and CDR2 SMNVEV (reference sequence). The CDR3 is 13 residues long.